The text below deals with one T cell receptor beta chain. This sample is drawn from a study of blood T cell repertoires in COVID-19. Looking at the study overall: The study drew acute and convalescent COVID-19 samples from the United States, Italy and Spain. PBMCs, B-cell-depleted T cells, or T cells were the source of the cDNA or gDNA that made up the material.

Looked up from germline, CDR1 is KGHSH and CDR2 is LQKENI. V was trimmed by 5 bases and J by 5 bases, leaving 22 bases between them. The CDR3 covers 18 residues. Per the authors' pipeline: Nucleated cell counts were estimated from reference gene primer amplification. TCRdb's table, derived via immunoSEQ multiplex PCR, lists solely in-frame clones and lacks some. V and J calls plus clone size are reproduced from that table; the DNA served to infer D and trimming. The profile shows a few hundred thousand clones, around 87% of them singletons. The chain is built from TRBV18 and TRBJ2-6, with a possible D match to TRBD1 (6 bases). The receptor was derived from a woman in her twenties or thirties with COVID-19, enrolled during active disease. Sequenced material: peripheral blood. The CDR3 reads CASSARRDIQSRANVLTF. For the CDR3, the DNA is TGTGCCAGCTCAGCACGCAGGGACATTCAAAGTCGGGCCAACGTCCTGACTTTC.